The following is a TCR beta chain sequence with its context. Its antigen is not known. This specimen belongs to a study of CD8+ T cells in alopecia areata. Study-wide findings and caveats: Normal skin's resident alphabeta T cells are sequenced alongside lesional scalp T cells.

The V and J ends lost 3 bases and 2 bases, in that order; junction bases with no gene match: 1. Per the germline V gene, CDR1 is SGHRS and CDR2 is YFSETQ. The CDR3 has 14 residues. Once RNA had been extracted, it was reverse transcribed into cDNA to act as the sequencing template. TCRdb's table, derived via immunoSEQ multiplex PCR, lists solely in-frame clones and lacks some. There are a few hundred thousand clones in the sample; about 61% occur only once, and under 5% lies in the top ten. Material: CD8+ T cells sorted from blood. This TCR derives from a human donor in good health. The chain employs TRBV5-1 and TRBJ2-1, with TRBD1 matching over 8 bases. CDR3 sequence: CASSWTGPYNEQFF. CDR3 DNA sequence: TGCGCCAGCAGCTGGACAGGGCCCTACAATGAGCAGTTCTTC. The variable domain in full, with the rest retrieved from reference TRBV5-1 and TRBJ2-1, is KAGVTQTPRYLIKTRGQQVTLSCSPISGHRSVSWYQQTPGQGLQFLFEYFSETQRNKGNFPGRFSGRQFSNSRSEMNVSTLELGDSALYLCASSWTGPYNEQFFGPGTRLTVL.